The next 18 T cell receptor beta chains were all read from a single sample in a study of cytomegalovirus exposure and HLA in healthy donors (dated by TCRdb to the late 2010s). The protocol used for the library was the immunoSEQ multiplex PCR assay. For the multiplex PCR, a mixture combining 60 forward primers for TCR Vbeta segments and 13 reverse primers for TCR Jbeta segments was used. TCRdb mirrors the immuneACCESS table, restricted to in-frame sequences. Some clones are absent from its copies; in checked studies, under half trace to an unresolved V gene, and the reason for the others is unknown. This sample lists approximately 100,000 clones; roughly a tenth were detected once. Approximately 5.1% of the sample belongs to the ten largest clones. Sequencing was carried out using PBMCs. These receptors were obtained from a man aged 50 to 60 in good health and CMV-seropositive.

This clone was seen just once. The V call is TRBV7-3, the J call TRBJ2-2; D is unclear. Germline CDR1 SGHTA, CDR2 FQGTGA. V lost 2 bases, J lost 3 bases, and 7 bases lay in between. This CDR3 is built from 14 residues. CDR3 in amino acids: CASSLFPDTGELFF. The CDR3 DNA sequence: TGTGCCAGCAGCTTATTCCCTGACACCGGGGAGCTGTTTTTT.

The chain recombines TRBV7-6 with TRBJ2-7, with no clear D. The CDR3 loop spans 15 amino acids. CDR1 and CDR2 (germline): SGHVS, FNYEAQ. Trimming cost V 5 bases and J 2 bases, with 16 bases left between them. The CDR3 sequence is CASSPHKELAYEQYF. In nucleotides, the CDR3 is TGTGCCAGCAGCCCCCACAAGGAGTTAGCCTACGAGCAGTACTTC.

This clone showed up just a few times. The DNA of the CDR3 is TGTGCCAGCAGTCCGGGACAGGGGAGCACTGAAGCTTTCTTT. This gives the protein CASSPGQGSTEAFF. The chain recombines TRBV28 with TRBJ1-1, with 10 bases fitting TRBD1. In germline, CDR1 is MDHEN, CDR2 SYDVKM. The CDR3 covers 14 residues. Losses at the gene ends were 5 bases for V and 4 bases for J; bases not matched to a gene: 4. The whole variable domain, filled in from reference TRBV28 and TRBJ1-1, reads DVKVTQSSRYLVKRTGEKVFLECVQDMDHENMFWYRQDPGLGLRLIYFSYDVKMKEKGDIPEGYSVSREKKERFSLILESASTNQTSMYLCASSPGQGSTEAFFGQGTRLTVV.

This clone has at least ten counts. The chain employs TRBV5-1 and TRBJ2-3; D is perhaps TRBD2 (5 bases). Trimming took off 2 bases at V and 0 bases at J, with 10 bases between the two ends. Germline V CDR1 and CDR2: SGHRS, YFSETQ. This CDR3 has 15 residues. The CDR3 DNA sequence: TGCGCCAGCAGCTTTTCGGGGTCTAGCACAGATACGCAGTATTTT. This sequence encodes CASSFSGSSTDTQYF.

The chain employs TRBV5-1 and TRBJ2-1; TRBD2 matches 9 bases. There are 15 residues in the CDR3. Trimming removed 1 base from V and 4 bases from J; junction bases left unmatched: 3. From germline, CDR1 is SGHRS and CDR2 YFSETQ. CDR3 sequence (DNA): TGCGCCAGCAGCTTGCCTAGCGGGAATTACAATGAGCAGTTCTTC. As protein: CASSLPSGNYNEQFF.

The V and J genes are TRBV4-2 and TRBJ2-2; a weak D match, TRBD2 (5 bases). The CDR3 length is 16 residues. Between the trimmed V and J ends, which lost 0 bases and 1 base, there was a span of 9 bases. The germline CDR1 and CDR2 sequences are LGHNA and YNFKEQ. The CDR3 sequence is CASSQDRTLNTGELFF. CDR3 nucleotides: TGTGCCAGCAGCCAAGACCGGACTTTGAACACCGGGGAGCTGTTTTTT.

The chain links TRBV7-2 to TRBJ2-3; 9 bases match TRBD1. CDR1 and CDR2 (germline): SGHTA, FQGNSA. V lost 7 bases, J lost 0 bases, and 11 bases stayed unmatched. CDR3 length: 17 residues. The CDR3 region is CASTRTGATVSTDTQYF. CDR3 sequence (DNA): TGTGCCAGCACCAGGACAGGGGCCACGGTTAGCACAGATACGCAGTATTTT. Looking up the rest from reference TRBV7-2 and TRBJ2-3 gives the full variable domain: GAGVSQSPSNKVTEKGKDVELRCDPISGHTALYWYRQSLGQGLEFLIYFQGNSAPDKSGLPSDRFSAERTGGSVSTLTIQRTQQEDSAVYLCASTRTGATVSTDTQYFGPGTRLTVL.

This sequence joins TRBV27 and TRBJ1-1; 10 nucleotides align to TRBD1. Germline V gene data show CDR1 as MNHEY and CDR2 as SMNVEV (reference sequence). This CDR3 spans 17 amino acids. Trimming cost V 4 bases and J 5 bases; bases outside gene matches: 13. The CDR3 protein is CASSSVSGTGVRTEAFF. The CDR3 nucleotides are TGTGCCAGCAGTTCAGTTTCCGGGACAGGGGTAAGAACTGAAGCTTTCTTT.

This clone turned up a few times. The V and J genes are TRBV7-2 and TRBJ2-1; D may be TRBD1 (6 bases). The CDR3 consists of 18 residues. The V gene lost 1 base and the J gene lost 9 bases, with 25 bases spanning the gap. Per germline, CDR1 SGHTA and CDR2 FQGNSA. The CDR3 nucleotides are TGTGCCAGCAGCTTAGTTGGGGGAAGGGGTAGGGGGAACGGTGAGCAGTTCTTC. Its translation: CASSLVGGRGRGNGEQFF.

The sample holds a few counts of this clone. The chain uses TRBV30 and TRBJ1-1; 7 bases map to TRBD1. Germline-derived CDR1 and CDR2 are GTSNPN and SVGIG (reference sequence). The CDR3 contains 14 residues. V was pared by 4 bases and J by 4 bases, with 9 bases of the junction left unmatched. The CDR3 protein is CAWTKDRAGTEAFF. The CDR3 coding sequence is TGTGCCTGGACGAAAGACAGGGCAGGCACTGAAGCTTTCTTT.

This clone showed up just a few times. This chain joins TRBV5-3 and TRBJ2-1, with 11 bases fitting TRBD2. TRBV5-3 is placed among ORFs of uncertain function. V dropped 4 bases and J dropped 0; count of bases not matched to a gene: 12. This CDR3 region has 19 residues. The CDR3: CARSGPGLAVSSSYNEQFF. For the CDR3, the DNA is TGTGCCAGAAGCGGACCGGGACTAGCGGTATCTAGCTCCTACAATGAGCAGTTCTTC.

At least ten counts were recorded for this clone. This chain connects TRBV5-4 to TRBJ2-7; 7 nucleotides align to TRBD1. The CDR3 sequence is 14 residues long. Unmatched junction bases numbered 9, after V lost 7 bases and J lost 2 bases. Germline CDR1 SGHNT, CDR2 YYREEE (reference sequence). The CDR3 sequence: CASGRGLEAYEQYF. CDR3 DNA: TGTGCCAGCGGCAGGGGGTTGGAGGCCTACGAGCAGTACTTC. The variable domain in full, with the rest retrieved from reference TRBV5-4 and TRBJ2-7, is ETGVTQSPTHLIKTRGQQVTLRCSSQSGHNTVSWYQQALGQGPQFIFQYYREEENGRGNFPPRFSGLQFPNYSSELNVNALELDDSALYLCASGRGLEAYEQYFGPGTRLTVT.

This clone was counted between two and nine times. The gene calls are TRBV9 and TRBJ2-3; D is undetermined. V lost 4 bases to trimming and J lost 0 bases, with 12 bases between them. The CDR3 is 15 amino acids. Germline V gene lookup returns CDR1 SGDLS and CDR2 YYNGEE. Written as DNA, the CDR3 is TGTGCCAGCAGCCTGTCTATCGTTAGCACAGATACGCAGTATTTT. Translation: CASSLSIVSTDTQYF.

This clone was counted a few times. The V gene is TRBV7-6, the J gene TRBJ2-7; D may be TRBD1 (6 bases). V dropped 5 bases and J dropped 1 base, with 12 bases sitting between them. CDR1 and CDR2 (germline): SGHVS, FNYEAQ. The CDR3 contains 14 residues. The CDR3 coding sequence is TGTGCCAGCAGCCCCCAACAGGGATCCTACGAGCAGTACTTC. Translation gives CASSPQQGSYEQYF. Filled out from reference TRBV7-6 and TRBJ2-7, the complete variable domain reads GAGVSQSPRYKVTKRGQDVALRCDPISGHVSLYWYRQALGQGPEFLTYFNYEAQQDKSGLPNDRFSAERPEGSISTLTIQRTEQRDSAMYRCASSPQQGSYEQYFGPGTRLTVT.

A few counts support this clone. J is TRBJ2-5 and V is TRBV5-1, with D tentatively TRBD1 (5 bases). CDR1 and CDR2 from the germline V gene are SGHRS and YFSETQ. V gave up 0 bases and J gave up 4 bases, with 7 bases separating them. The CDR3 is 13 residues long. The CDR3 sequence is CASSLGQGETQYF. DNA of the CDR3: TGCGCCAGCAGCTTGGGGCAGGGAGAGACCCAGTACTTC.

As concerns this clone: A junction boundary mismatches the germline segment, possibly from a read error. The CDR3 coding sequence is TGCAGAGTTGGACAGGGGTTGGATGGCTACACCTTC. Its translation is CRVGQGLDGYTF. The rearrangement links TRBV29-1 to TRBJ1-2; 9 bases match TRBD1. Per the germline V gene, CDR1 is SQVTM and CDR2 is ANQGSEA. The CDR3 is made up of 12 amino acids. Complete variable domain (other parts from reference TRBV29-1 and TRBJ1-2): SAVISQKPSRDICQRGTSLTIQCQVDSQVTMMFWYRQQPGQSLTLIATANQGSEATYESGFVIDKFPISRPNLTFSTLTVSNMSPEDSSIYLCRVGQGLDGYTFGSGTRLTVV.

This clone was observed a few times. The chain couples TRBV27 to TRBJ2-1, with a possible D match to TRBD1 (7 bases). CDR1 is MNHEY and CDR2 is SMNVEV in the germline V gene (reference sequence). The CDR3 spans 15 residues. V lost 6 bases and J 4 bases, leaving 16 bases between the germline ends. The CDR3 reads CASRKEQGRYNEQFF. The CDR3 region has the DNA TGTGCCAGCAGGAAGGAACAGGGGAGGTACAATGAGCAGTTCTTC.

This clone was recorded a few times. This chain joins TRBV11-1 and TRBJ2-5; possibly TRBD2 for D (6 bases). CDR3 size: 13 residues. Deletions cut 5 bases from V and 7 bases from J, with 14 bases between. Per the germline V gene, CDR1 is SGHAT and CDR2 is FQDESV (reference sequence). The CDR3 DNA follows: TGTGCCAGCAGCCAGACTAGTAGGGTGACCCAGTACTTC. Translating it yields CASSQTSRVTQYF.